This passage covers 29 T cell receptor beta chains from one sample sequenced in a study of blood T cells in healthy people across ages. For the second PCR, which ran for roughly 6 to 12 cycles, a sample-barcoded 5' primer and a J-beta primer mix were used. TCRdb reprocessed the 5' RACE reads with MiXCR, giving one entry per CDR3 protein. In the table there are about 810,000 distinct CDR3 sequences, approximately 35% of which are singletons. The sequenced material came from blood. Every receptor here comes from a man aged 18 to 29 in good health.

In its sample, this clonotype was seen a few times. The chain has TRBV27 and TRBJ1-1, with D maybe TRBD1 (5 bases). In germline, CDR1 is MNHEY, CDR2 SMNVEV (reference sequence). The length of the CDR3 is 16 residues. V was trimmed by 4 bases and J by 1 base, leaving 16 bases between them. CDR3 amino acids: CASSYMASGRNTEAFF. CDR3 in DNA: TGTGCCAGCAGTTATATGGCGTCAGGGCGGAACACTGAAGCTTTCTTT.

The table lists this clonotype with a few counts. The rearrangement uses TRBV12-3 or TRBV12-4 and TRBJ1-2; TRBD1 is a possible D gene (6 bases). The CDR3 extends over 13 amino acids. The germline V and J ends were trimmed by 5 bases and 8 bases, with 15 bases remaining between them. The CDR3 DNA is TGTGCCAGCAGTACAGGGTCCGTATGGGGCTACACCTTC. It specifies CASSTGSVWGYTF.

Of note for this clonotype: A much larger clone sits a single nucleotide away, making a read error possible. The CDR3 does not close with the conserved phenylalanine or tryptophan, likely indicating a read error. The chain employs TRBV29-1 and TRBJ1-2; D is ambiguous. The CDR3 contains 10 residues. CDR1 is SQVTM, CDR2 ANQGSEA, per germline. Trimming left V 6 bases short and J 4 bases short, with 6 bases between. CDR3 residues: CSVEAYGYTL. CDR3 coding DNA: TGCAGCGTGGAGGCCTATGGCTACACCTTA.

Ten or more counts support this clonotype. The CDR3 protein is CASSQDYPVGEQFF. The CDR3 bases are TGCGCCAGCAGCCAAGATTATCCCGTTGGAGAGCAGTTCTTC. The chain joins TRBV4-3 to TRBJ2-1; D is unclear. The CDR3 spans 14 residues. V was pared by 0 bases and J by 10 bases, with 13 bases between. The germline V gene has CDR1 LGHNA and CDR2 YSLEER.

This clonotype was recorded a few times. The chain has TRBV12-3 or TRBV12-4 and TRBJ1-2; maybe TRBD1 (5 bases). The CDR3 spans 13 residues. With 8 bases removed from V and 8 bases from J, the gap between germline ends came to 18 bases. CDR3 nucleotide sequence: TGTGCCAGCGTGGGGAAGGGGTTGGGCGGCTACACCTTC. As protein: CASVGKGLGGYTF.

The chain joins TRBV7-9 to TRBJ1-3; D is unresolved. CDR3 size: 16 residues. V lost 0 bases and J lost 2, with 11 bases in between. Germline V CDR1 and CDR2: SEHNR, FQNEAQ (reference sequence). CDR3 amino acids: CASSLAWTDTGNTIYF. The CDR3 coding sequence is TGTGCCAGCAGCTTAGCTTGGACGGATACTGGAAACACCATATATTTT.

The CDR3 is CASSLAQGGTGELFF. The CDR3 coding sequence is TGTGCCAGCAGCTTAGCTCAGGGGGGTACCGGGGAGCTGTTTTTT. The rearrangement joins TRBV7-2 to TRBJ2-2, with D possibly TRBD1 on 7 matching bases. V was pared by 0 bases and J by 5 bases, with 10 bases between. There are 15 residues in the CDR3. Germline CDR1 reads SGHTA; CDR2 reads FQGNSA. Supplemented by reference TRBV7-2 and TRBJ2-2, the full variable domain reads GAGVSQSPSNKVTEKGKDVELRCDPISGHTALYWYRQSLGQGLEFLIYFQGNSAPDKSGLPSDRFSAERTGGSVSTLTIQRTQQEDSAVYLCASSLAQGGTGELFFGEGSRLTVL.

The rearrangement joins TRBV7-9 to TRBJ2-7, with D possibly matching TRBD1 (6 bases). The CDR3 runs 13 residues. CDR1 is SEHNR and CDR2 is FQNEAQ in the germline V gene (reference sequence). Trimming pared 4 bases from V and 4 bases from J, leaving 11 bases between. The CDR3 coding sequence is TGTGCCAGCAGCTCGACCGGACAGTACGAGCAGTACTTC. Protein sequence: CASSSTGQYEQYF.

The chain carries TRBV5-5 and TRBJ2-7; 8 nucleotides agree with TRBD1. The CDR3 is made up of 15 amino acids. Germline CDR1 is SGHKS and CDR2 is YYEKEE (reference sequence). The V segment lost 2 bases and the J segment 7 bases; nucleotides outside the gene matches: 11. The CDR3 region has the DNA TGTGCCAGCAGCTTTTGGCAGGGGGCCACGGAGGAGCAGTACTTC. It specifies CASSFWQGATEEQYF. Drawing the rest from reference TRBV5-5 and TRBJ2-7, the complete variable domain is DAGVTQSPTHLIKTRGQQVTLRCSPISGHKSVSWYQQVLGQGPQFIFQYYEKEERGRGNFPDRFSARQFPNYSSELNVNALLLGDSALYLCASSFWQGATEEQYFGPGTRLTVT.

This clonotype was counted between two and nine times. This chain links TRBV4-1 with TRBJ2-6, with D uncertain. This CDR3 has 16 residues. Germline lookup yields CDR1 MGHRA and CDR2 YSYEKL. Trimming cost V 6 bases and J 0 bases, with 12 bases left between them. DNA for the CDR3: TGCGCCAGCAGTCCCAAAAGCACCTCTGGGGCCAACGTCCTGACTTTC. It is translated as CASSPKSTSGANVLTF.

This clonotype came up a few times. J is TRBJ2-1 and V is TRBV11-2, with 12 positions matching TRBD2. The V and J ends lost 5 bases and 5 bases, in that order; junction bases with no gene match: 4. Per germline, CDR1 SGHAT and CDR2 FQNNGV. This CDR3 region has 15 residues. CDR3 DNA sequence: TGTGCCAGCAGCCAACTAGCGGGGGGTCACAATGAGCAGTTCTTC. Its protein product is CASSQLAGGHNEQFF.

In this sample, this clonotype turned up a few times. The chain is built from TRBV27 and TRBJ2-1; D ambiguous. The J call is uncertain, as TRBJ2-7 better fits the DNA end. This CDR3 has 13 residues. Germline CDR1 MNHEY, CDR2 SMNVEV (reference sequence). The CDR3 sequence is CASSLQNIYEQYF. DNA of the CDR3: TGTGCCAGCAGTTTACAAAATATCTATGAGCAGTACTTC.

The chain links TRBV7-9 to TRBJ2-1; 7 nucleotides agree with TRBD1. From germline, CDR1 is SEHNR and CDR2 FQNEAQ (reference sequence). V lost 5 bases and J lost 9; bases outside the gene matches: 13. CDR3 length: 15 residues. As DNA, the CDR3 is TGTGCCAGCAGCCTTCTCGGACAGGTCGGAGGTGAGCAGTTCTTC. Protein sequence: CASSLLGQVGGEQFF.

This clonotype was picked up a small number of times. V and J are TRBV18 and TRBJ2-7, with a weak D call TRBD2 (6 bases). The germline V gene encodes CDR1 KGHSH and CDR2 LQKENI. V was cut by 3 bases and J by 0 bases, with 12 bases left in between. The CDR3 has 15 amino acids. The CDR3 nucleotides read TGTGCCAGCTCACCTACGGGACTTCCCTCCTACGAGCAGTACTTC. Amino acids: CASSPTGLPSYEQYF.

In its sample, this clonotype was seen a few times. This sequence joins TRBV2 and TRBJ2-1, with D perhaps TRBD1 (5 bases). The CDR3 consists of 15 residues. CDR1 is SNHLY and CDR2 is FYNNEI in the germline V gene. Trimming took off 6 bases at V and 0 bases at J, with 12 bases between the two ends. CDR3 bases: TGTGCCAGCAGACCCGACAGTCGCTCCTACAATGAGCAGTTCTTC. Translating it yields CASRPDSRSYNEQFF.

The V call is TRBV12-3 or TRBV12-4, the J call TRBJ2-3; 9 nucleotides align to TRBD2. The CDR3 covers 15 residues. V was clipped by 3 bases and J by 4 bases; unmatched bases: 5. The CDR3 nucleotides are TGTGCCAGCAGTTTTGGGCGGGGGGGCGCAGATACGCAGTATTTT. It encodes CASSFGRGGADTQYF.

This chain joins TRBV6-1 and TRBJ2-2, with TRBD2 as a possible D gene (5 bases). V lost 5 bases, J lost 0 bases, and 13 bases lay in between. The CDR3 totals 16 residues. The germline V gene encodes CDR1 MNHNS and CDR2 SASEGT. The CDR3 protein is CASSSRGGANTGELFF. CDR3 in DNA: TGTGCCAGCAGTTCCCGGGGTGGGGCGAACACCGGGGAGCTGTTTTTT.

This clonotype turned up a few times. A read error may produce the germline difference seen at one junction end. V usage is TRBV4-2 and J usage is TRBJ2-3, with D perhaps TRBD1 or TRBD2 (6 bases each). Germline V gives CDR1 LGHNA, CDR2 YNFKEQ. The CDR3 runs 18 residues. In DNA form, the CDR3 reads TGTGCCAGCAGCCAAGACCCGAGTGGGGGGCTATCCACAGATATGCAGTATTTT. Translation gives CASSQDPSGGLSTDMQYF.

The sample holds a few counts of this clonotype. This chain connects TRBV5-1 to TRBJ1-1; TRBD1 is a possible D gene (6 bases). V gave up 0 bases and J gave up 5 bases, with 14 bases separating them. Germline CDR1 is SGHRS and CDR2 is YFSETQ. The CDR3 sequence is 15 residues long. The CDR3 nucleotides are TGCGCCAGCAGCTTGGCGGGGCAGGGGCGGACTGAAGCTTTCTTT. Amino acid sequence: CASSLAGQGRTEAFF.

The rearrangement uses TRBV6-5 and TRBJ2-3; the D gene is possibly TRBD2 (5 bases). The CDR3 has 17 amino acids. V was pared by 0 bases and J by 2 bases, with 15 bases between. The germline gives CDR1 MNHEY, CDR2 SVGAGI. CDR3 region: CASSYSAGPAATDTQYF. Written as DNA, the CDR3 is TGTGCCAGCAGTTACTCCGCGGGCCCGGCGGCCACAGATACGCAGTATTTT.

This clonotype was recorded at least ten times. For the CDR3, the DNA is TGTGCCAGCAGTTTCTCAGGGTTAGAGCAGTACTTC. Amino acids: CASSFSGLEQYF. J is TRBJ2-7 and V is TRBV6-6; D is possibly TRBD1 (5 bases). V shed 4 bases and J shed 7 bases, with 11 bases lying between them. The CDR3 totals 12 residues. Germline values: CDR1 MNHNY, CDR2 SVGAGI (reference sequence).

This clonotype was found a few times. J is TRBJ2-5 and V is TRBV7-2; TRBD2 agrees at 7 bases. The germline V gene has CDR1 SGHTA and CDR2 FQGNSA. Trimming at V came to 0 bases and at J to 1 base, leaving 2 bases not matched to a gene. The CDR3 has 15 amino acids. The CDR3 spells CASSLAAGVQETQYF. As DNA, the CDR3 is TGTGCCAGCAGCTTAGCTGCGGGGGTCCAAGAGACCCAGTACTTC.

This clonotype was observed a handful of times. V usage is TRBV6-6 and J usage is TRBJ2-3, with D possibly matching TRBD2 (5 bases). Trimming stripped 7 bases from V and 2 bases from J, with 19 bases between. The CDR3 has 16 residues. Germline CDR1 is MNHNY and CDR2 is SVGAGI (reference sequence). The CDR3 loop is CASNPSRNRDTDTQYF. CDR3 in DNA: TGTGCCAGCAATCCTTCCAGAAACCGGGACACAGATACGCAGTATTTT.

About this clonotype: A single base separates this from a much larger clone, so it may be a read error. The V and J genes are TRBV29-1 and TRBJ2-1; 8 nucleotides line up with TRBD1. V lost 7 bases and J lost 7; bases outside the gene matches: 9. Germline CDR1 reads SQVTM; CDR2 reads ANQGSEA. The CDR3 length is 13 residues. As DNA, the CDR3 is TGCAGCGCATCGGGACAGGATGAGAATGAGCAGTTCTTC. It translates to CSASGQDENEQFF.

This clonotype has only one observation. This chain links TRBV5-5 with TRBJ1-1; D unresolved. The CDR3 has 15 residues. Germline V CDR1 and CDR2: SGHKS, YYEKEE (reference sequence). Trimming took off 3 bases at V and 4 bases at J, with 16 bases between the two ends. The CDR3 here is CASSSQRRGRTEAFF. As DNA, the CDR3 is TGTGCCAGCAGCTCACAGAGAAGAGGACGCACTGAAGCTTTCTTT.

The DNA for the CDR3 is TGTGCCAGCAGCGTGACTACGAAACAAGAGACCCAGTACTTC. It yields the protein CASSVTTKQETQYF. The chain uses TRBV9 and TRBJ2-5; the D gene is possibly TRBD2 (5 bases). Trimming removed 2 bases at V and 2 bases at J, with 10 bases between. Germline assignment: CDR1 SGDLS and CDR2 YYNGEE. The CDR3 is 14 amino acids.

This clonotype has a count of ten or more. This chain uses TRBV10-3 with TRBJ2-1; D is uncertain. Trimming stripped 10 bases from V and 11 bases from J, with 9 bases between. CDR1 is ENHRY, CDR2 SYGVKD, per germline. CDR3 length: 9 amino acids. This CDR3 is CATSEKQFF. In nucleotides, the CDR3 is TGTGCCACCTCTGAGAAGCAGTTCTTC.

A few counts support this clonotype. This may be a read error: a much more frequent sequence differs by one nucleotide. The J gene is TRBJ1-4, the V gene TRBV12-3 or TRBV12-4; no definite D call. V was shortened by 6 bases and J by 0 bases, with 8 bases between the two germline ends. CDR3 length: 14 amino acids. CDR3 region: CASSAAATNEKLFF. Here the CDR3 DNA reads TGTGCCAGCAGCGCAGCTGCAACTAATGAAAAACTGTTTTTT.

This clonotype was found a few times. This chain uses TRBV20-1 with TRBJ1-2, with D uncertain. The germline CDR1 and CDR2 sequences are DFQATT and SNEGSKA (reference sequence). CDR3 size: 15 residues. Trimming took 0 bases from V and 4 from J, leaving 15 bases between them. CDR3 bases: TGCAGTGCTAGAGATCACCGGGAGACGGTCTATGGCTACACCTTC. Its protein is CSARDHRETVYGYTF.